This T cell receptor beta chain stems from a study of T cell changes during pregnancy in multiple sclerosis. Only in-frame clones appear in the TCRdb table, and some are missing; sequencing was by immunoSEQ multiplex PCR. The sample includes tens of thousands of clones, approximately 91% seen only once; the top ten take 0.5%. CDR1 and CDR2 (germline): LNHDA, SQIVND (reference sequence). V gave up 8 bases and J gave up 5 bases; unmatched junction bases: 14. The CDR3 has 16 amino acids. Sequencing was performed on CD4+ T cells from peripheral blood mononuclear cells, taken in the second trimester of pregnancy. The V gene is TRBV19, the J gene TRBJ1-2; 10 nucleotides match TRBD1. The source is a female donor in good health, enrolled as a control in a pregnancy study. CDR3 sequence reads: CASRTGTGVGVYGYTF. The CDR3 DNA reads as TGTGCCAGTCGGACCGGGACAGGGGTTGGGGTGTATGGCTACACCTTC.